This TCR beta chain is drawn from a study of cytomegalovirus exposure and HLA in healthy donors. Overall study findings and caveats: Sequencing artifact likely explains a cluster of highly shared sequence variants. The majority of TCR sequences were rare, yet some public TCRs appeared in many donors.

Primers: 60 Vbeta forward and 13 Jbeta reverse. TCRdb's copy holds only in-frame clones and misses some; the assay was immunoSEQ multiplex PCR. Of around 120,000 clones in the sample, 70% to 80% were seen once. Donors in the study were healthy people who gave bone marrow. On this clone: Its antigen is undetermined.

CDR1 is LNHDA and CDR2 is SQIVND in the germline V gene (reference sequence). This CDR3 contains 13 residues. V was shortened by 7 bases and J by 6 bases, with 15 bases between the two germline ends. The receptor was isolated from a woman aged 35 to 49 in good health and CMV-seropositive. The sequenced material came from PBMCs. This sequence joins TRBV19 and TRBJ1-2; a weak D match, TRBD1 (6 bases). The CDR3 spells CASTGGVVDGYTF. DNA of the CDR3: TGTGCCAGTACTGGGGGCGTAGTTGATGGCTACACCTTC.